These 2 T cell receptor beta chains originate from one sample sequenced in a study of T cell clonotyping in hematopoietic cell transplantation. Using immunoSEQ multiplex PCR, the repertoire was profiled, and TCRdb retains in-frame clones only, with some absent. This table holds some 10,000 clones, about nine tenths found once. Time point indicated: recipient sample about 28 days before transplant, after cytoreduction. The sequencing used peripheral blood mononuclear cells, collected before stem cell transplant. These receptors came from a woman aged 45-65 years with chronic myeloid leukemia. Some clones in this sample may be carry-over from other donors' samples.

This clone was counted a few times. The chain combines TRBV28 with TRBJ1-5; D may be TRBD1 (5 bases). Germline V gene lookup returns CDR1 MDHEN and CDR2 SYDVKM. The CDR3 is 17 residues long. V was cut by 5 bases and J by 0 bases, with 17 bases left in between. CDR3 sequence: CASSRGQRLNSNQPQHF. CDR3 coding DNA: TGTGCCAGCAGTAGGGGCCAACGCCTGAATAGCAATCAGCCCCAGCATTTT.

The V and J genes are TRBV28 and TRBJ2-1; 9 positions agree with TRBD2. The germline V gene encodes CDR1 MDHEN and CDR2 SYDVKM. V lost 1 base, J lost 6 bases, and 7 bases stayed unmatched. The CDR3 covers 16 residues. Here the CDR3 DNA reads TGTGCCAGCAGTTTATTTCGACTAGCGGCCACCAATGAGCAGTTCTTC. Translating it yields CASSLFRLAATNEQFF.